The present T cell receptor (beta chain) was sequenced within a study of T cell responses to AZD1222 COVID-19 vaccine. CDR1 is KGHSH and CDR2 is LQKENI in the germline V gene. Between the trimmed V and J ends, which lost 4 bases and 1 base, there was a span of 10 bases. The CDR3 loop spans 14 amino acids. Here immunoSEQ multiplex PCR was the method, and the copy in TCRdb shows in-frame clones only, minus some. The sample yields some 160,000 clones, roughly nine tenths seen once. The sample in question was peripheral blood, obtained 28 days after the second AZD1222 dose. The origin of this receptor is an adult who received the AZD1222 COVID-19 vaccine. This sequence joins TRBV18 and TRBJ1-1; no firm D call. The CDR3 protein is CASSQITENTEAFF. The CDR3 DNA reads TGTGCCAGCTCACAAATAACAGAGAACACTGAAGCTTTCTTT.